Shown below are 5 T cell receptor beta chains from a single sample sequenced in a study of CD8+ T cells in alopecia areata. Investigators isolated RNA and reverse transcribed it into cDNA to act as the sequencing template. Assay: immunoSEQ multiplex PCR; the TCRdb copy retains only in-frame clones and omits some. This sample carries 200,000 to 250,000 clones, more than 55% of them seen once, and the ten largest clones take approximately 4.9%. Source material: CD8+ T cells sorted from blood. Receptors originate from a human donor in good health.

This clone was counted between two and nine times. The chain carries TRBV6-5 and TRBJ1-1, with TRBD1 identical over 8 bases. V trimming: 6 bases; J trimming: 0 bases; junction bases outside the gene matches: 6. The CDR3 sequence is 15 residues long. The germline gives CDR1 MNHEY, CDR2 SVGAGI. DNA for the CDR3: TGTGCCAGCAGAACGGACAGGGCAGTGAACACTGAAGCTTTCTTT. Encoded protein: CASRTDRAVNTEAFF.

This clone appeared a few times. The chain joins TRBV19 to TRBJ2-1, with D perhaps TRBD1 (5 bases). The CDR3 totals 17 residues. Germline V CDR1 and CDR2: LNHDA, SQIVND (reference sequence). V was cut by 0 bases and J by 1 base, with 13 bases left in between. CDR3 residues: CASSIDSQGGSYNEQFF. Here the CDR3 DNA reads TGTGCCAGTAGTATAGACTCCCAGGGTGGATCCTACAATGAGCAGTTCTTC.

The rearrangement links TRBV30 to TRBJ2-5; D is possibly TRBD1 (6 bases). Per germline, CDR1 GTSNPN and CDR2 SVGIG (reference sequence). With 7 bases removed from V and 4 bases from J, the gap between germline ends came to 19 bases. The CDR3 extends over 14 amino acids. This CDR3 is CASDHGGSGETQYF. The DNA for the CDR3 is TGTGCCTCCGATCATGGGGGCTCAGGAGAGACCCAGTACTTC.

The gene calls are TRBV29-1 and TRBJ2-2, with 7 bases aligning to TRBD2. The CDR3 contains 14 residues. Per germline, CDR1 SQVTM and CDR2 ANQGSEA. Unmatched junction bases numbered 3, after V lost 4 bases and J lost 1 base. The CDR3, as DNA: TGCAGCGTTGGACTAGCAGAGAACACCGGGGAGCTGTTTTTT. The encoded protein is CSVGLAENTGELFF.

The CDR3 spells CASSLGQRPGELFF. The CDR3 DNA follows: TGTGCCAGCAGCTTGGGACAGAGACCCGGGGAGCTGTTTTTT. J is TRBJ2-2 and V is TRBV7-9; 7 positions match TRBD1. The CDR3 is made up of 14 amino acids. Germline CDR1 reads SEHNR; CDR2 reads FQNEAQ (reference sequence). The V segment lost 3 bases and the J segment 6 bases; nucleotides outside the gene matches: 4. Supplemented by reference TRBV7-9 and TRBJ2-2, the full variable domain reads DTGVSQNPRHKITKRGQNVTFRCDPISEHNRLYWYRQTLGQGPEFLTYFQNEAQLEKSRLLSDRFSAERPKGSFSTLEIQRTEQGDSAMYLCASSLGQRPGELFFGEGSRLTVL.